This T cell receptor beta chain was observed in a study of CD8 T cells in Susac syndrome. CD8+ and CD4+ T cells from blood underwent TCR beta sequencing. The CDR3 is made up of 13 amino acids. Germline V CDR1 and CDR2: MNHEY, SVGAGI. V was shortened by 2 bases and J by 4 bases, with 8 bases between the two germline ends. An input of roughly 0.45 to 1 ug of RNA was subjected to reverse transcription using random hexamers. Amplification of TCR beta CDR3 by immunoSEQ multiplex PCR spanned 54 Vbeta and 13 Jbeta. TCRdb reprocessed the immunoSEQ multiplex PCR reads with MiXCR, giving one entry per CDR3 protein. The sample lists roughly 200,000 distinct CDR3 sequences, around 95% occurring once.

The clonotype comes from a human donor with multiple sclerosis. The sequenced material came from CD8+ T cells from PBMCs. The V gene is TRBV6-5, the J gene TRBJ1-2; D might be TRBD1 (6 bases). This chain's CDR3 is CASSYKTGYGYTF. The CDR3 DNA is TGTGCCAGCAGTTACAAGACAGGCTATGGCTACACCTTC.